This note documents a single TCR beta chain sequence. It has no known antigen specificity. Per-base qualities were not stored, and no clone one base away is much larger. In the ViraFEST assay, PBMC were stimulated with viral peptide pools, and TCR sequencing was then used to find antigen-specific CD4+ T cell clonotypes based on their expansion. After more than nine days of culture, CD4+ T cells were isolated with the EasySep CD4+ T cell isolation kit. Each participant received two doses of an mRNA SARS-CoV-2 vaccine, either BNT162b2 or mRNA-1273. None of the healthy vaccine recipients had a prior SARS-CoV-2 infection, which was confirmed by nucleocapsid antibody tests that came back negative both before and after vaccination. Some 2 million PBMC per well were cultured with approximately 10 ug/ml peptides in IMDM containing around 5% human AB serum, 8.5 to 10 IU/ml IL-2 and gentamicin. On days 3 and 7, half of the culture medium was replaced with fresh IL-2-containing medium. Unless otherwise noted, each peptide stimulation condition was cultured in triplicate wells. Using Ficoll-Paque Plus gradient centrifugation, PBMC were separated from whole blood and then either used fresh or cryopreserved at -140C. The overlapping peptide pools covered the spike proteins of SARS-CoV-2 as well as those of the common cold coronaviruses HCoV-NL63, HCoV-OC43 and HCoV-229E. The QIAamp micro DNA kit was used to extract genomic DNA from the cultured CD4+ T cells.

Receptor amplification or capture employed the immunoSEQ multiplex PCR assay. DNA from the cultured and isolated CD4+ T cells underwent TCR beta CDR3 sequencing. The authors' pipeline ran thus. Non-productive TCR sequences were removed, reads were trimmed to the CDR3 region, and CDR3s of at least 7 amino acids were retained. Antigen-specific clonotypes were identified with the MANAFEST web app by comparing expansion in peptide wells against reference cultures. For clones to be considered positive, expansion at FDR<0.05 versus reference and all other wells, an odds ratio above 5, and a frequency above 0.1% in two replicate wells were required. Cross-reactive clonotypes were defined as significantly expanded in SARS-CoV-2 spike wells and in at least one common cold coronavirus spike condition. Levenshtein distance calculated with the stringdist R package was used to assess CDR3 similarity, and unrooted trees were constructed with ape in R 3.6.1. In TCRdb, the immuneACCESS table is reduced to in-frame sequences with V and J assigned. These tables do not hold every clone; where another copy was compared, an unresolved V gene accounts for under half, and the others remain unexplained. V and J calls and clone size are those listed in that table; D and trimming were worked out from the DNA. Recorded for this sample are about 33,000 clones; about four fifths of them occurred a single time. The leading ten clones occupy about 1.6% of the sample.

This sample is drawn from a study of vaccination effects on CD4 cells after COVID-19 (dated 2022 in TCRdb). With respect to the entire study: Post-vaccine samples across the study were collected a median of 72 days after the second dose, with a range of 14 to 241. Cultures from other donors in the study were sequenced with the Oncomine TCR Beta short-read assay on an Illumina iSeq 100. SARS-CoV-2 spike-specific CD4+ TCR repertoires from before and after mRNA vaccination were compared in COVID-19 convalescent patients and in infection-naive vaccine recipients. The full study included 10 COVID-19 convalescent patients and a few SARS-CoV-2-naive healthy vaccine recipients.

The CDR3 has 15 amino acids, counting the end cysteine and phenylalanine. Of all the DNA, just the CDR3 is kept, 45 bases in frame from base 1. In the germline V gene, CDR1 corresponds to MNHEY and CDR2 to SVGAGI. Trimming removed 2 bases from V and 4 bases from J, leaving 14 bases between the germline ends. What the study reported, not specific to this receptor: In healthy vaccine recipients, vaccine-induced clones were almost all SARS-CoV-2 mono-reactive, with only 1 of 255 cross-reactive with common cold coronaviruses. The study was limited by a small number of convalescent patients, and early post-infection timepoints were lacking. Both infection-induced and vaccine-induced clones contracted markedly at late post-vaccination timepoints, which is consistent with waning T cell responses.

The starting material was CD4+ T cells from PBMCs cultured with HCoV-NL63 spike peptides, obtained after COVID-19 vaccination. The sample's cell subset or site label is to be understood as: HCoV-NL63 spike overlapping peptide pool stimulation. This chain is built from TRBV6-5 and TRBJ1-1, and possibly TRBD1, on 5 matching bases. The receptor's source is a human donor who received a COVID-19 vaccine. Some clones in this sample may be carry-over from other donors' samples. Here the CDR3 is given as CASSYVGAIGTEAFF. The nucleotide sequence is TGTGCCAGCAGTTACGTCGGGGCTATCGGCACTGAAGCTTTCTTT.